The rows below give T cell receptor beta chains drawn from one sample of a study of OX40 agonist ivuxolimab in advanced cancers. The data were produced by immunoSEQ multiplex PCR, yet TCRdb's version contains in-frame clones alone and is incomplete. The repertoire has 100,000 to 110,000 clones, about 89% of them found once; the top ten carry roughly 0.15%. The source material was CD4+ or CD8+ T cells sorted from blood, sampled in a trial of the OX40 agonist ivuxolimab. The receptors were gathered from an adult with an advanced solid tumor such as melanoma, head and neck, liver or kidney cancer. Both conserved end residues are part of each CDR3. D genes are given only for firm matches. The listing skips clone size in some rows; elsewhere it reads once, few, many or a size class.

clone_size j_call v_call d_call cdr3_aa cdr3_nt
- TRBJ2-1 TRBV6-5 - CASSSPQKNEQFF TGTGCCAGCAGTTCCCCCCAGAAGAATGAGCAGTTCTTC
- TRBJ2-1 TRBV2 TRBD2 CASRPPLAGVVNEQFF TGTGCCAGCAGGCCTCCACTAGCGGGAGTTGTAAATGAGCAGTTCTTC
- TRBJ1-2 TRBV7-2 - CASSLQVTASNYGYTF TGTGCCAGCAGCTTACAAGTGACGGCTTCTAACTATGGCTACACCTTC
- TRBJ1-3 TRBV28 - CASSFRGGSGNTIYF TGTGCCAGCAGTTTCCGGGGGGGCTCTGGAAACACCATATATTTT
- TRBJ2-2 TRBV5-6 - CASSLGADTGELFF TGTGCCAGCAGCTTAGGGGCGGACACCGGGGAGCTGTTTTTT
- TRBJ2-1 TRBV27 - CATRDHSYNEQFF TGTGCCACCCGGGACCACTCCTACAATGAGCAGTTCTTC
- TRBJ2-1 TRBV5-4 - CASAPSLGYNEQFF TGTGCCAGCGCCCCCTCGCTAGGCTACAATGAGCAGTTCTTC
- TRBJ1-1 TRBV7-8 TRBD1 CASSSRTGWAEAFF TGTGCCAGCAGCTCCCGGACAGGGTGGGCTGAAGCTTTCTTT
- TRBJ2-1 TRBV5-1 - CASSLGTHNEQFF TGCGCCAGCAGCTTGGGGACCCACAATGAGCAGTTCTTC
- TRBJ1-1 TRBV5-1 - CASKQGVNTEAFF TGCGCCAGTAAACAGGGAGTGAACACTGAAGCTTTCTTT
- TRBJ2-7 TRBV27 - CASSRPGTSYEQYF TGTGCCAGCAGTCGACCCGGGACCTCCTACGAGCAGTACTTC
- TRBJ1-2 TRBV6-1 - CASSEGRGVGYGYTF TGTGCCAGCAGTGAAGGCAGGGGCGTAGGCTATGGCTACACCTTC
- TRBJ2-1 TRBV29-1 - CSVAGTTYNEQFF TGCAGCGTTGCAGGAACCACTTACAATGAGCAGTTCTTC
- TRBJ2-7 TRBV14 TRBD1 CASSQVRTGPYEQYF TGTGCCAGCAGCCAAGTCAGGACAGGGCCCTACGAGCAGTACTTC
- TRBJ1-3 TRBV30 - CAWSVSSGNTIYF TGTGCCTGGAGTGTGAGTTCTGGAAACACCATATATTTT
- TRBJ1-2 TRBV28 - CASSQNNYGYTF TGTGCCAGCTCTCAGAATAACTATGGCTACACCTTC
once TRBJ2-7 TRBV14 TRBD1 CASSQSGPGGYEQYF TGTGCCAGCAGCCAATCCGGGCCAGGGGGCTACGAGCAGTACTTC
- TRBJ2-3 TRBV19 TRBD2 CASRWGTSGRSDTQYF TGTGCCAGTAGATGGGGGACTAGCGGGAGATCAGATACGCAGTATTTT
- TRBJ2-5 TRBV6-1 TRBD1 CASSVGQGKSETQYF TGTGCCAGCAGTGTGGGACAGGGGAAATCGGAGACCCAGTACTTC
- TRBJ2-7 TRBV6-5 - CASSYGRSQGSYEQYF TGTGCCAGCAGTTATGGAAGATCCCAGGGCTCCTACGAGCAGTACTTC
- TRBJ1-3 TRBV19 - CASTEAPTSGNTIYF TGTGCCAGTACGGAGGCACCGACCTCTGGAAACACCATATATTTT
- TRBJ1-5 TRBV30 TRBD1 CAWSGQGDQPQHF TGTGCCTGGAGTGGACAGGGAGACCAGCCCCAGCATTTT
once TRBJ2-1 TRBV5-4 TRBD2 CASRRREGLATSEQFF TGTGCCAGCAGGAGGAGAGAAGGACTAGCGACTAGTGAGCAGTTCTTC
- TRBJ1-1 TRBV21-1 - CASSTTRGNTEAFF TGTGCCAGCAGCACCACAAGGGGGAACACTGAAGCTTTCTTT
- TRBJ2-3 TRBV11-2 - CASSRVGDTDTQYF TGTGCCAGCAGCCGCGTGGGGGACACAGATACGCAGTATTTT
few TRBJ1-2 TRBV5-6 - CASSLVSSNRGYTF TGTGCCAGCAGCTTGGTGTCGTCGAATCGGGGCTACACCTTC
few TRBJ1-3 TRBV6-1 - CASSVMPGNTIYF TGTGCCAGCAGTGTCATGCCTGGAAACACCATATATTTT
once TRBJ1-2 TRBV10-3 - CAISQGGGSYGYTF TGTGCCATCAGTCAGGGAGGAGGCTCCTATGGCTACACCTTC
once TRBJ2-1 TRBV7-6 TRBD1 CASSDQGVTYNEQFF TGTGCCAGCAGCGACCAGGGGGTAACCTACAATGAGCAGTTCTTC
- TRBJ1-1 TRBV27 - CASSLSSLNTEAFF TGTGCCAGCAGTTTATCATCCCTGAACACTGAAGCTTTCTTT
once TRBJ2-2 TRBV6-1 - CASRLRRLQDGELFF TGTGCCAGCAGGTTAAGGAGGCTACAGGACGGGGAGCTGTTTTTT
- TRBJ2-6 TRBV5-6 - CASSSRRGSGANVLTF TGTGCCAGCAGCTCCCGACGGGGGTCTGGGGCCAACGTCCTGACTTTC
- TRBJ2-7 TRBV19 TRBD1 CASSASGTGSFEQYF TGTGCCAGTAGTGCCTCCGGGACAGGGTCGTTCGAGCAGTACTTC
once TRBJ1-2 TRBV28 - CASSFLQGANYGYTF TGTGCCAGCAGTTTCCTCCAGGGAGCTAACTATGGCTACACCTTC
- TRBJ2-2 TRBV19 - CASGNTGELFF TGTGCCAGTGGGAACACCGGGGAGCTGTTTTTT
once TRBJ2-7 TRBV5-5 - CASSLGGTSTGEWQYF TGTGCCAGCAGCTTGGGGGGGACCTCGACCGGGGAATGGCAGTACTTC
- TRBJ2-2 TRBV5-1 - CASSLGKNSGELFF TGCGCCAGCAGCTTGGGAAAGAACAGCGGGGAGCTGTTTTTT
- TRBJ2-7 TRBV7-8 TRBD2 CASGPWAGGNEQYF TGTGCCAGCGGCCCCTGGGCGGGGGGCAACGAGCAGTACTTC
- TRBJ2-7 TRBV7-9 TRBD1 CASSQGQEVYEQYF TGTGCCAGCAGCCAGGGACAGGAAGTATACGAGCAGTACTTC
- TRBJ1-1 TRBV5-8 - CASSLGLRVNTEAFF TGTGCCAGCAGCTTGGGATTGCGGGTGAACACTGAAGCTTTCTTT
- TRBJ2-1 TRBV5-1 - CASSLEGGFYNEQFF TGCGCCAGCAGCTTGGAGGGGGGGTTCTACAATGAGCAGTTCTTC
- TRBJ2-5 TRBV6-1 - CASRVGNLETQYF TGTGCCAGCAGGGTAGGGAATCTAGAGACCCAGTACTTC
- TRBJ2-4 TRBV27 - CASTTGPKNIQYF TGTGCCAGCACCACCGGACCCAAAAACATTCAGTACTTC
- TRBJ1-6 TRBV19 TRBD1 CASRTTGTGPINSPLHF TGTGCCAGTAGAACAACCGGGACAGGGCCTATTAATTCACCCCTCCACTTT
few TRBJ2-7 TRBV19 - CASVGIGYEQYF TGTGCCAGTGTTGGGATCGGGTACGAGCAGTACTTC
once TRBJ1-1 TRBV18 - CASSPVRVVRDTEAFF TGTGCCAGCTCACCAGTTCGGGTAGTGAGGGACACTGAAGCTTTCTTT
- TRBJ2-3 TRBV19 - CASSIGGALTDTQYF TGTGCCAGTAGTATAGGGGGGGCCCTCACAGATACGCAGTATTTT
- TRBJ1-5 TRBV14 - CASSHGGGNQPQHF TGTGCCAGCAGCCACGGGGGTGGCAATCAGCCCCAGCATTTT